The present T cell receptor (beta chain) was sequenced within a study of blood T cell repertoires in COVID-19. This CDR3 is 16 amino acids long. J gave up 3 bases and V 3 bases, and 7 bases lay outside the gene matches. Germline CDR1 KGHSH, CDR2 LQKENI. Profiling relied on immunoSEQ multiplex PCR, and the TCRdb table lists in-frame clones only, not all of them. The sample has about 210,000 clones, approximately 78% seen once; the top ten hold more than 10%. The chain couples TRBV18 to TRBJ1-2; 10 bases align to TRBD1. The sequencing sample was made of peripheral blood. The TCR comes from a middle-aged woman with acute or convalescent COVID-19. CDR3 sequence (DNA): TGTGCCAGCTCACCGTCGATGGGACAGGGGTACTATGGCTACACCTTC. Translation: CASSPSMGQGYYGYTF. Full variable domain (remainder filled in from reference TRBV18 and TRBJ1-2): NAGVMQNPRHLVRRRGQEARLRCSPMKGHSHVYWYRQLPEEGLKFMVYLQKENIIDESGMPKERFSAEFPKEGPSILRIQQVVRGDSAAYFCASSPSMGQGYYGYTFGSGTRLTVV.